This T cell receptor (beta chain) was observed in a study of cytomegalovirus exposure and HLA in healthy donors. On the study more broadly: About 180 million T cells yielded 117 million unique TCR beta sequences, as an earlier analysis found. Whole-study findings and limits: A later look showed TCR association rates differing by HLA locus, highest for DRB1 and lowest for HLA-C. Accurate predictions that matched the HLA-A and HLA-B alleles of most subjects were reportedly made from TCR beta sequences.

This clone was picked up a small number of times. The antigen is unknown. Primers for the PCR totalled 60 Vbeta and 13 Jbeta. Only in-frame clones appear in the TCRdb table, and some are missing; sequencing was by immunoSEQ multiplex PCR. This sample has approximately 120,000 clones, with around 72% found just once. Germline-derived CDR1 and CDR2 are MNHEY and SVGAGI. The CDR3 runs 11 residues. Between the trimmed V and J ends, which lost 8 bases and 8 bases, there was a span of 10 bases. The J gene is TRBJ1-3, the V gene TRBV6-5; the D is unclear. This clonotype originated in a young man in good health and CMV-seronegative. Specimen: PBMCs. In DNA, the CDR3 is TGTGCCAGCGGTGGCGGGGACACCATATATTTT. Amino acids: CASGGGDTIYF.